The rows below give T cell receptor beta chains drawn from one sample of a study of human T cells and chemical hapten exposure. TCRdb re-analysed the RACE reads in MiXCR, keeping a single row per CDR3 protein. The data hold about 84,000 distinct CDR3 sequences, with 10% to 13% observed a single time. Sample: whole blood, taken in connection with sensitization to the hapten diphenylcyclopropenone (DPC). The receptors derive from a woman between 45 and 60 years old with alopecia areata. Some clones in this sample may be carry-over from other donors' samples. Each CDR3 is given without its conserved first and last residue. The order of the fields is CDR3 length, clone size, V gene, CDR3 protein. Clone size, where shown, is once, few, many, or a class for clones that have expanded.

>13|.|TRBV6-2/TRBV6-3
ASSWVRGSNQPQH
>12|many|TRBV11-2
ASSFPGDRYEQY
>14|once|TRBV12-3/TRBV12-4
ASSTLAGESTDTQY
>11|.|TRBV29-1
SVTDRALHEQY
>13|.|TRBV24-1
ATSDPTPVREKLF
>12|.|TRBV7-9
ASSRAGGPGEQY
>13|many|TRBV5-1
ASSASTLSGNTIY
>11|.|TRBV28
ASEDRVKRTQY
>14|.|TRBV7-9
ASSLLGGQINSPLH
>15|.|TRBV6-2/TRBV6-3
ASSYSPPSGIYNEQF
>13|many|TRBV18
ASSPLAGDYNEQF
>13|.|TRBV28
ASSLRGGRTDTQY
>14|few|TRBV7-2
ASSSTGGGTYYGYT
>15|.|TRBV14
ASKRPQLGSGLYGYT
>13|many|TRBV28
ASSMGRTDLGEQY
>11|.|TRBV5-1
ASSGEGASEAF
>8|.|TRBV6-6
ASGRTEAF